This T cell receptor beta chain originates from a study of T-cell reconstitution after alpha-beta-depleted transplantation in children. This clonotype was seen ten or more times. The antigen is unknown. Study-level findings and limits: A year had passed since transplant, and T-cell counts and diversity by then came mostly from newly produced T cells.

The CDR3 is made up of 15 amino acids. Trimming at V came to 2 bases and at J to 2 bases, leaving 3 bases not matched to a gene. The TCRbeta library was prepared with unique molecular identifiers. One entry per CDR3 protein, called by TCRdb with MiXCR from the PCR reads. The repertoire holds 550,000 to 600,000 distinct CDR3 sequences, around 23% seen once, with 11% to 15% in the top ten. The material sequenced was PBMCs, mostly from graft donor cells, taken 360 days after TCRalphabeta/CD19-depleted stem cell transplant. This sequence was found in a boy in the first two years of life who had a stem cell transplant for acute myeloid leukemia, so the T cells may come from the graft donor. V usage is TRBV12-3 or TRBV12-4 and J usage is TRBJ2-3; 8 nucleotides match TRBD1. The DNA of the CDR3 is TGTGCCAGCAGTTTACAGGGGGCCCTCACAGATACGCAGTATTTT. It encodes CASSLQGALTDTQYF.